A selection of T cell receptor beta chains follows, all from one sample in a study of regulatory T cells in long-lasting Graves disease. TCRdb fed the multiplex PCR reads into MiXCR, producing one record per CDR3 protein. The table lists some 330,000 distinct CDR3 sequences, 12% of them singletons. These same records also appear under a second study, on T cells in Graves' hyperthyroidism and ophthalmopathy.

The specimen was peripheral blood mononuclear cells (PBMCs), collected at new diagnosis, from a patient treated with antithyroid drugs. These receptors all stem from a woman between 18 and 29 years old with Graves disease. The CDR3 runs from the conserved cysteine through the conserved F or W. Each record gives: CDR3 protein, CDR3 DNA, clone size, D gene, J gene, V gene. D genes are given only for firm matches. For some rows the clone size is stated as once, few or many, or as a class when expanded; others skip it.

CDR3aa: CASSFDMSVFGYTF; CDR3nt: TGTGCCAGCAGTTTCGATATGTCCGTCTTTGGCTACACCTTC; abundance: many; d_gene: .; j_gene: TRBJ1-2; v_gene: TRBV27
CDR3aa: CAGQGDSNYGYTF; CDR3nt: TGTGCCGGGCAGGGGGACTCTAACTATGGCTACACCTTC; abundance: many; d_gene: TRBD1; j_gene: TRBJ1-2; v_gene: TRBV6-1
CDR3aa: CASSYTKQETQYF; CDR3nt: TGTGCCAGCAGTTATACGAAACAAGAGACCCAGTACTTC; abundance: many; d_gene: .; j_gene: TRBJ2-5; v_gene: TRBV6-5
CDR3aa: CASSLDPGGAGNTYNEQFF; CDR3nt: TGTGCCAGCAGCTTAGACCCAGGGGGGGCGGGGAACACCTACAATGAGCAGTTCTTC; abundance: many; d_gene: .; j_gene: TRBJ2-1; v_gene: TRBV11-2
CDR3aa: CASSLDQSNQPQHF; CDR3nt: TGTGCCAGCAGCTTGGACCAGAGCAATCAGCCCCAGCATTTT; abundance: .; d_gene: .; j_gene: TRBJ1-5; v_gene: TRBV5-6
CDR3aa: CASSFGLKDQPQHF; CDR3nt: TGTGCCAGCAGCTTCGGACTGAAGGATCAGCCCCAGCATTTT; abundance: many; d_gene: .; j_gene: TRBJ1-5; v_gene: TRBV11-2
CDR3aa: CASSPSSGRADEQYF; CDR3nt: TGTGCCAGCAGTCCATCTAGCGGGAGGGCCGATGAGCAGTACTTC; abundance: few; d_gene: TRBD2; j_gene: TRBJ2-7; v_gene: TRBV27
CDR3aa: CASSYPGQVSYNSPLHF; CDR3nt: TGTGCCAGCAGTTACCCTGGACAGGTCTCCTATAATTCACCCCTCCACTTT; abundance: many; d_gene: TRBD1; j_gene: TRBJ1-6; v_gene: TRBV6-2/TRBV6-3
CDR3aa: CAWTTVRVAGYTF; CDR3nt: TGTGCCTGGACCACTGTACGGGTAGCTGGCTACACCTTC; abundance: many; d_gene: .; j_gene: TRBJ1-2; v_gene: TRBV30
CDR3aa: CSARDYQAGINEQFF; CDR3nt: TGCAGTGCTAGAGATTATCAAGCGGGAATCAATGAGCAGTTCTTC; abundance: many; d_gene: TRBD2; j_gene: TRBJ2-1; v_gene: TRBV20-1
CDR3aa: CASSFSLLGTASYEQYF; CDR3nt: TGTGCCAGCAGTTTCTCCCTCCTGGGGACAGCCTCCTACGAGCAGTACTTC; abundance: many; d_gene: TRBD1; j_gene: TRBJ2-7; v_gene: TRBV28
CDR3aa: CASSAVGLADTDTQYF; CDR3nt: TGTGCCAGCAGTGCTGTCGGGCTAGCGGATACAGATACGCAGTATTTT; abundance: many; d_gene: TRBD2; j_gene: TRBJ2-3; v_gene: TRBV2
CDR3aa: CASSQEWGYEAFF; CDR3nt: TGTGCCAGCAGCCAAGAATGGGGGTACGAAGCTTTCTTT; abundance: many; d_gene: .; j_gene: TRBJ1-1; v_gene: TRBV3-1
CDR3aa: CASSYLAQEQFF; CDR3nt: TGTGCCAGCAGTTATCTGGCGCAGGAGCAGTTCTTC; abundance: few; d_gene: .; j_gene: TRBJ2-1; v_gene: TRBV6-5
CDR3aa: CASSPPGTGRFGSFF; CDR3nt: TGTGCCAGCAGCCCGCCCGGGACAGGGAGGTTTGGGTCGTTCTTC; abundance: many; d_gene: TRBD1; j_gene: TRBJ2-1; v_gene: TRBV7-9
CDR3aa: CASSQDEGLDYGYTF; CDR3nt: TGCGCCAGCAGCCAAGATGAGGGGCTCGACTATGGCTACACCTTC; abundance: once; d_gene: .; j_gene: TRBJ1-2; v_gene: TRBV4-3
CDR3aa: CASSLRGGSNYGYTF; CDR3nt: TGTGCCAGCAGCTTACGAGGGGGCAGCAACTATGGCTACACCTTC; abundance: many; d_gene: TRBD1; j_gene: TRBJ1-2; v_gene: TRBV7-3
CDR3aa: CASSEGGGTDTQYF; CDR3nt: TGTGCCAGCAGTGAAGGGGGGGGGACGGATACGCAGTATTTT; abundance: many; d_gene: .; j_gene: TRBJ2-3; v_gene: TRBV10-1
CDR3aa: CASTPGGGQPQHF; CDR3nt: TGTGCCAGCACTCCGGGTGGTGGTCAGCCCCAGCATTTT; abundance: few; d_gene: .; j_gene: TRBJ1-5; v_gene: TRBV7-6
CDR3aa: CASSPPVPSTATQYF; CDR3nt: TGTGCCAGCAGTCCCCCTGTACCTAGCACAGCTACGCAGTATTTT; abundance: .; d_gene: .; j_gene: TRBJ2-3; v_gene: TRBV28
CDR3aa: CASSSGQGAYTEAFF; CDR3nt: TGTGCCAGCAGTTCGGGACAGGGGGCGTACACTGAAGCTTTCTTT; abundance: .; d_gene: TRBD1; j_gene: TRBJ1-1; v_gene: TRBV5-8
CDR3aa: CASRDTLAGGDVF; CDR3nt: TGTGCCAGCAGAGACACTCTAGCGGGAGGGGATGTCTTC; abundance: many; d_gene: TRBD2; j_gene: TRBJ2-1; v_gene: TRBV6-1
CDR3aa: CASSQSRGDGYTF; CDR3nt: TGTGCCAGCAGCCAATCGAGAGGTGACGGCTACACCTTC; abundance: many; d_gene: .; j_gene: TRBJ1-2; v_gene: TRBV16
CDR3aa: CATILGGKGKDTGELFF; CDR3nt: TGTGCCACTATCCTCGGGGGTAAGGGGAAGGACACCGGGGAGCTGTTTTTT; abundance: few; d_gene: .; j_gene: TRBJ2-2; v_gene: TRBV6-1
CDR3aa: CASSNTGVVSYEQYF; CDR3nt: TGTGCCAGCAGTAACACAGGGGTGGTCTCCTACGAGCAGTACTTC; abundance: few; d_gene: TRBD1; j_gene: TRBJ2-7; v_gene: TRBV28
CDR3aa: CASVRGGNTESFF; CDR3nt: TGTGCCAGCGTGAGGGGCGGGAACACTGAATCTTTCTTT; abundance: many; d_gene: .; j_gene: TRBJ1-1; v_gene: TRBV2
CDR3aa: CATSASQGGFSGYTF; CDR3nt: TGTGCCACCAGTGCCTCGCAGGGCGGGTTTTCAGGCTACACCTTC; abundance: many; d_gene: .; j_gene: TRBJ1-2; v_gene: TRBV24-1
CDR3aa: CASSYSGGQGREAFF; CDR3nt: TGTGCCAGCAGTTACTCTGGGGGACAGGGCCGGGAAGCTTTCTTT; abundance: few; d_gene: TRBD1; j_gene: TRBJ1-1; v_gene: TRBV6-2/TRBV6-3
CDR3aa: CATSGRGNYGYTF; CDR3nt: TGTGCCACCTCAGGTCGGGGGAATTATGGCTACACCTTC; abundance: many; d_gene: .; j_gene: TRBJ1-2; v_gene: TRBV27
CDR3aa: CSAPRRGETQYF; CDR3nt: TGCAGTGCCCCCCGACGGGGGGAGACCCAGTACTTC; abundance: many; d_gene: .; j_gene: TRBJ2-5; v_gene: TRBV20-1
CDR3aa: CASSFWGLADEQYF; CDR3nt: TGTGCCAGCAGCTTTTGGGGACTTGCGGACGAGCAGTACTTC; abundance: many; d_gene: .; j_gene: TRBJ2-7; v_gene: TRBV11-2
CDR3aa: CASSLTRGLETQYF; CDR3nt: TGTGCCAGCAGCTTAACTAGGGGGCTAGAGACCCAGTACTTC; abundance: .; d_gene: TRBD1; j_gene: TRBJ2-5; v_gene: TRBV5-4
CDR3aa: CASSLVSSRIDTQYF; CDR3nt: TGTGCCAGCAGCTTGGTCAGTTCAAGGATAGATACGCAGTATTTT; abundance: many; d_gene: .; j_gene: TRBJ2-3; v_gene: TRBV7-2
CDR3aa: CASSPIAQREKLFF; CDR3nt: TGCGCCAGCAGCCCAATCGCGCAAAGAGAAAAACTGTTTTTT; abundance: many; d_gene: .; j_gene: TRBJ1-4; v_gene: TRBV4-1
CDR3aa: CASNDRGDRTEAFF; CDR3nt: TGTGCCAGCAATGACAGGGGGGATAGGACTGAAGCTTTCTTT; abundance: many; d_gene: TRBD1; j_gene: TRBJ1-1; v_gene: TRBV6-2/TRBV6-3
CDR3aa: CRVGTSPQYTQYF; CDR3nt: TGCAGGGTCGGGACTAGCCCGCAATATACGCAGTATTTT; abundance: once; d_gene: TRBD2; j_gene: TRBJ2-3; v_gene: TRBV20-1
CDR3aa: CASQEGVVAGELFF; CDR3nt: TGTGCCAGCCAGGAGGGGGTGGTGGCCGGGGAGCTGTTTTTT; abundance: many; d_gene: .; j_gene: TRBJ2-2; v_gene: TRBV12-3/TRBV12-4
CDR3aa: CASSYAGTSGGNEQFF; CDR3nt: TGTGCCAGCAGTTACGCCGGGACTAGCGGGGGCAATGAGCAGTTCTTC; abundance: many; d_gene: TRBD2; j_gene: TRBJ2-1; v_gene: TRBV6-2/TRBV6-3
CDR3aa: CASSYMGQGSTEAFF; CDR3nt: TGTGCCAGCAGTTACATGGGTCAGGGAAGCACTGAAGCTTTCTTT; abundance: many; d_gene: .; j_gene: TRBJ1-1; v_gene: TRBV6-2/TRBV6-3
CDR3aa: CATCRDRVETQYF; CDR3nt: TGTGCCACATGCCGGGACAGGGTGGAGACCCAGTACTTC; abundance: few; d_gene: TRBD1; j_gene: TRBJ2-5; v_gene: TRBV10-3
CDR3aa: CSARERADNEQFF; CDR3nt: TGCAGTGCTAGGGAGCGGGCCGACAATGAGCAGTTCTTC; abundance: many; d_gene: .; j_gene: TRBJ2-1; v_gene: TRBV20-1
CDR3aa: CSARTGTGSGNTIYF; CDR3nt: TGCAGTGCTAGGACTGGGACAGGGTCTGGAAACACCATATATTTT; abundance: few; d_gene: TRBD1; j_gene: TRBJ1-3; v_gene: TRBV20-1
CDR3aa: CASSGDRDYGYTF; CDR3nt: TGTGCCAGCAGCGGGGACAGGGACTATGGCTACACCTTC; abundance: .; d_gene: TRBD1; j_gene: TRBJ1-2; v_gene: TRBV7-6
CDR3aa: CASSLRQPQHF; CDR3nt: TGTGCCAGCAGTTTAAGGCAGCCCCAGCATTTT; abundance: many; d_gene: .; j_gene: TRBJ1-5; v_gene: TRBV28
CDR3aa: CSASQSRPGPYEQYF; CDR3nt: TGCAGTGCTAGTCAGTCCAGACCCGGTCCCTACGAGCAGTACTTC; abundance: .; d_gene: .; j_gene: TRBJ2-7; v_gene: TRBV20-1
CDR3aa: CASRAGGRSTQYF; CDR3nt: TGTGCCAGCAGGGCGGGAGGAAGGAGTACGCAGTATTTT; abundance: many; d_gene: TRBD2; j_gene: TRBJ2-3; v_gene: TRBV2
CDR3aa: CATSRDRAIEQFF; CDR3nt: TGTGCCACCTCCCGGGACAGGGCGATTGAGCAGTTCTTC; abundance: .; d_gene: TRBD1; j_gene: TRBJ2-1; v_gene: TRBV6-1
CDR3aa: CASSLYLNGYTF; CDR3nt: TGTGCCAGCAGCTTATATCTTAATGGCTACACCTTC; abundance: few; d_gene: .; j_gene: TRBJ1-2; v_gene: TRBV7-2
CDR3aa: CASSPLGLRADTQYF; CDR3nt: TGTGCCAGCAGCCCGCTTGGACTACGAGCAGATACGCAGTATTTT; abundance: many; d_gene: .; j_gene: TRBJ2-3; v_gene: TRBV7-2
CDR3aa: CASSLSALQTPQETQYF; CDR3nt: TGTGCCAGCAGCTTGAGTGCACTCCAGACCCCCCAAGAGACCCAGTACTTC; abundance: many; d_gene: .; j_gene: TRBJ2-5; v_gene: TRBV5-4
CDR3aa: CASSSDGPYEQYF; CDR3nt: TGTGCCAGCAGCTCCGACGGACCCTACGAGCAGTACTTC; abundance: many; d_gene: .; j_gene: TRBJ2-7; v_gene: TRBV7-9
CDR3aa: CASSAVGGYEQYF; CDR3nt: TGTGCCAGCAGTGCGGTGGGCGGCTACGAGCAGTACTTC; abundance: few; d_gene: .; j_gene: TRBJ2-7; v_gene: TRBV28
CDR3aa: CATSRGGTVGYGYTF; CDR3nt: TGTGCCACCAGCAGAGGTGGGACAGTCGGGTATGGCTACACCTTC; abundance: many; d_gene: TRBD1; j_gene: TRBJ1-2; v_gene: TRBV15
CDR3aa: CASSLDISGSSYNEQFF; CDR3nt: TGTGCCAGCAGCTTAGATATTAGCGGCAGCTCCTACAATGAGCAGTTCTTC; abundance: many; d_gene: .; j_gene: TRBJ2-1; v_gene: TRBV11-2
CDR3aa: CASRPGLAGAEEQFF; CDR3nt: TGCGCCAGCAGGCCTGGACTAGCGGGAGCTGAGGAGCAGTTCTTC; abundance: many; d_gene: TRBD2; j_gene: TRBJ2-1; v_gene: TRBV5-1
CDR3aa: CASSQYRGKGYTF; CDR3nt: TGTGCCAGCAGTCAATATCGGGGGAAAGGCTACACCTTC; abundance: few; d_gene: .; j_gene: TRBJ1-2; v_gene: TRBV4-2